This is a list of T cell receptor beta chains from one sample in a study of response to subunit inactivated influenza vaccine. One entry per CDR3 protein, called by TCRdb with MiXCR from the RT-PCR reads. The sample comprises roughly 500,000 distinct CDR3 sequences, 16% of which are singletons, and over 2.5% rests with the top ten. This material consisted of CD4+ T cells sorted from PBMCs, taken roughly 24 months after vaccination. Receptors originate from a man between 45 and 75 years old who received an inactivated influenza vaccine. Each CDR3 is given with its conserved first and last residue. Fields, in order: V gene, D gene, clone size, J gene, CDR3 DNA, CDR3 protein. A D gene is named only where the DNA matches it firmly. Size tells how often a clone was seen (once, few, many) or the class of an expanded clone, and some rows leave it out.

v_gene: TRBV5-1
d_gene: TRBD1
abundance: many
j_gene: TRBJ2-3
CDR3nt: TGCGCCAGCAGCCAGCTGGACAGGGGGCAATCAGATACGCAGTATTTT
CDR3aa: CASSQLDRGQSDTQYF

v_gene: TRBV11-2
d_gene: .
abundance: once
j_gene: TRBJ1-2
CDR3nt: TGTGCCAGCAGCTTAGCCCCACAGCCGTCCTATGGCTACACCTTC
CDR3aa: CASSLAPQPSYGYTF

v_gene: TRBV4-3
d_gene: .
abundance: .
j_gene: TRBJ2-7
CDR3nt: TGCGCCAGCAGCCAAGATTTCGGGATCGAGCAGTACTTC
CDR3aa: CASSQDFGIEQYF

v_gene: TRBV20-1
d_gene: TRBD1
abundance: few
j_gene: TRBJ1-4
CDR3nt: TGCAGTGCTAGACCGGACAGGGGGAATGAAAAACTGTTTTTT
CDR3aa: CSARPDRGNEKLFF

v_gene: TRBV4-3
d_gene: .
abundance: few
j_gene: TRBJ2-3
CDR3nt: TGCGCCAGCAGCCAAGATCAGGGCCTCACGGGTACGCAGTATTTT
CDR3aa: CASSQDQGLTGTQYF

v_gene: TRBV5-1
d_gene: .
abundance: .
j_gene: TRBJ2-2
CDR3nt: TGCGCCAGCAGCTGGGACGGGATGAACACCGGGGAGCTGTTTTTT
CDR3aa: CASSWDGMNTGELFF

v_gene: TRBV12-3/TRBV12-4
d_gene: .
abundance: few
j_gene: TRBJ2-7
CDR3nt: TGTGCCAGCAGCCGGGTTTCCTCGGGATTCGACGAGCAGTACTTC
CDR3aa: CASSRVSSGFDEQYF

v_gene: TRBV20-1
d_gene: .
abundance: .
j_gene: TRBJ2-3
CDR3nt: TGCAGTGCTAGACGACAGACAGATACGCAGTATTTT
CDR3aa: CSARRQTDTQYF

v_gene: TRBV5-1
d_gene: .
abundance: few
j_gene: TRBJ2-5
CDR3nt: TGCGCCAGCAGCCCAAGGGGACCCCAAGAGACCCAGTACTTC
CDR3aa: CASSPRGPQETQYF

v_gene: TRBV20-1
d_gene: TRBD2
abundance: few
j_gene: TRBJ2-5
CDR3nt: TGCAGTGCAAGTACTAGCGGGGGGATGGAGACCCAGTACTTC
CDR3aa: CSASTSGGMETQYF

v_gene: TRBV6-1
d_gene: .
abundance: .
j_gene: TRBJ2-1
CDR3nt: TGTGCCAGTACACTGACAGGCAGCTCCTACAATGAGCAGTTCTTC
CDR3aa: CASTLTGSSYNEQFF

v_gene: TRBV28
d_gene: .
abundance: few
j_gene: TRBJ2-3
CDR3nt: TGTGCCAGCAGCACCACGGGAGTTGCAGATACGCAGTATTTT
CDR3aa: CASSTTGVADTQYF

v_gene: TRBV7-2
d_gene: TRBD2
abundance: many
j_gene: TRBJ2-3
CDR3nt: TGTGCCAGCAGCTTAGCGCGCAGCGGGGGGAAGAGCACAGATACGCAGTATTTT
CDR3aa: CASSLARSGGKSTDTQYF

v_gene: TRBV11-2
d_gene: .
abundance: .
j_gene: TRBJ1-2
CDR3nt: TGTGCCAGCAGCTTAGATCAGTGGAGGGCTTCCTATGGCTACAACTTC
CDR3aa: CASSLDQWRASYGYNF

v_gene: TRBV6-2/TRBV6-3
d_gene: .
abundance: .
j_gene: TRBJ1-2
CDR3nt: TGTGCCAGCAGAATCGGTGGCGGAGGTGGCTACACCTTC
CDR3aa: CASRIGGGGGYTF

v_gene: TRBV7-2
d_gene: .
abundance: .
j_gene: TRBJ2-5
CDR3nt: TGTGCCAGCAGCTTCGGAGGGGTCCAAGAGACCCAGTACTTC
CDR3aa: CASSFGGVQETQYF

v_gene: TRBV7-2
d_gene: .
abundance: .
j_gene: TRBJ2-7
CDR3nt: TGTGCCAGCAGCTTATTTGGACACGGTATGGGCGAGCAGTACTTC
CDR3aa: CASSLFGHGMGEQYF

v_gene: TRBV15
d_gene: .
abundance: few
j_gene: TRBJ2-2
CDR3nt: TGTGCCACCAAGGTCGGCTTTTTGAGCACCGGGGAGCTGTTTTTT
CDR3aa: CATKVGFLSTGELFF

v_gene: TRBV5-6
d_gene: .
abundance: few
j_gene: TRBJ1-4
CDR3nt: TGTGCCAGCAGAGACCGGACAGCGGAGGGTGAAAAACTGTTTTTT
CDR3aa: CASRDRTAEGEKLFF

v_gene: TRBV30
d_gene: .
abundance: few
j_gene: TRBJ1-5
CDR3nt: TGTGCCTGGAGTGTAAGAATCAATCAGCCCCAGCATTTT
CDR3aa: CAWSVRINQPQHF

v_gene: TRBV27
d_gene: .
abundance: .
j_gene: TRBJ2-7
CDR3nt: TGTGCCAGCAGTTTAAGGGGAGGCGCTCAGGAGCAGTACTTC
CDR3aa: CASSLRGGAQEQYF

v_gene: TRBV3-1
d_gene: .
abundance: few
j_gene: TRBJ2-1
CDR3nt: TGTGCCAGCAGCCCCCTCGAGGGTGAGCAGTTCTTC
CDR3aa: CASSPLEGEQFF

v_gene: TRBV10-2
d_gene: TRBD2
abundance: .
j_gene: TRBJ2-2
CDR3nt: TGCGCCAGCAGTGACGGACTAGCGGGGACGAACACCGGGGAGCTGTTTTTT
CDR3aa: CASSDGLAGTNTGELFF

v_gene: TRBV5-1
d_gene: .
abundance: many
j_gene: TRBJ2-4
CDR3nt: TGCGCCAGCAGCTTGGAGTCTGGGAACATTCAGTACTTC
CDR3aa: CASSLESGNIQYF

v_gene: TRBV7-8
d_gene: .
abundance: .
j_gene: TRBJ2-3
CDR3nt: TGTGCCAGCAGCCTCCACCTGGGCGGGGATACGCAGTATTTT
CDR3aa: CASSLHLGGDTQYF

v_gene: TRBV11-3
d_gene: .
abundance: .
j_gene: TRBJ2-2
CDR3nt: TGTGCCAGCAGCTTAGAACTGGGGAACACCGGGGAGCTGTTTTTT
CDR3aa: CASSLELGNTGELFF

v_gene: TRBV30
d_gene: TRBD2
abundance: few
j_gene: TRBJ2-2
CDR3nt: TGTGCCTGGAGGGTAACCGGGACTAGCATCAACGGGGAGCTGTTTTTT
CDR3aa: CAWRVTGTSINGELFF

v_gene: TRBV12-3/TRBV12-4
d_gene: TRBD2
abundance: few
j_gene: TRBJ2-2
CDR3nt: TGTGCCAGCAGTCCCACGGGGACTAGCGTGTACACCGGGGAGCTGTTTTTT
CDR3aa: CASSPTGTSVYTGELFF

v_gene: TRBV5-1
d_gene: TRBD1
abundance: .
j_gene: TRBJ1-2
CDR3nt: TGCGCCAGCAAATCCCGGGACAGCACTTATGGCTACACCTTC
CDR3aa: CASKSRDSTYGYTF

v_gene: TRBV4-3
d_gene: .
abundance: .
j_gene: TRBJ2-7
CDR3nt: TGCGCCAGCAGCCAAGATCTGGGAAACAGGGTGAGCGAGCAGTACTTC
CDR3aa: CASSQDLGNRVSEQYF

v_gene: TRBV6-5
d_gene: .
abundance: many
j_gene: TRBJ2-7
CDR3nt: TGTGCCAGCAGTTTATCGGCTACTTCATACGAGCAGTACTTC
CDR3aa: CASSLSATSYEQYF

v_gene: TRBV5-1
d_gene: TRBD2
abundance: .
j_gene: TRBJ2-2
CDR3nt: TGCGCCAGCAGCCCCACAGTAGCGGGGGACACCGGGGAGCTGTTTTTT
CDR3aa: CASSPTVAGDTGELFF

v_gene: TRBV12-3/TRBV12-4
d_gene: .
abundance: .
j_gene: TRBJ2-5
CDR3nt: TGTGCCAGCAGTTTAGGGGTGCTCAGTACAGGGCGTAGCGAGACCCAGTACTTC
CDR3aa: CASSLGVLSTGRSETQYF

v_gene: TRBV12-3/TRBV12-4
d_gene: .
abundance: .
j_gene: TRBJ1-3
CDR3nt: TGTGCCAGCAGTTTAACCCTACCTAGGGGGGGATATGGAAACACCATATATTTT
CDR3aa: CASSLTLPRGGYGNTIYF

v_gene: TRBV20-1
d_gene: TRBD1
abundance: .
j_gene: TRBJ2-1
CDR3nt: TGCAGTGCTACTCCAGCTCGGACAGGGGGCGCCTACAATGAGCAGTTCTTC
CDR3aa: CSATPARTGGAYNEQFF